Following are 13 T cell receptor beta chains from one sample sequenced in a study of shared clonotypes between healthy human individuals. Libraries were prepared by immunoSEQ multiplex PCR; TCRdb keeps only in-frame clonotypes and omits some of them. Among some 1,100,000 clones listed, around three quarters were seen once. Sequencing used memory CD4+ T cells from PBMCs. Subset noted: CD45RA-negative fraction. These receptors were collected from a man aged 18 to 35 in good health. Some clones in this sample may be carry-over from other donors' samples.

This clone came up a few times. The chain links TRBV5-4 to TRBJ1-2; tentative D call: TRBD1 (5 bases). Germline CDR1 is SGHNT and CDR2 is YYREEE (reference sequence). V lost 7 bases to trimming and J lost 8 bases, with 30 bases between them. The CDR3 covers 17 residues. DNA of the CDR3: TGTGCCAGCGCTGGGGCAACCAGCTCCACCTCTTCCAAGGGCTACACCTTC. Protein: CASAGATSSTSSKGYTF.

This chain joins TRBV30 and TRBJ1-1; 10 nucleotides align to TRBD1. Unmatched junction bases numbered 1, after V lost 5 bases and J lost 4 bases. The CDR3 consists of 12 residues. From germline, CDR1 is GTSNPN and CDR2 SVGIG (reference sequence). The CDR3 DNA sequence: TGTGCCTGGGGGGACAGGGGCACTGAAGCTTTCTTT. It is translated as CAWGDRGTEAFF.

As to this clone: The junction does not match germline at one end; this may be a read error. The chain carries TRBV28 and TRBJ2-7; possible D gene TRBD1, 6 bases. Germline-derived CDR1 and CDR2 are MDHEN and SYDVKM. The CDR3 covers 12 residues. CDR3 sequence (DNA): TGTGCCAGCAGTACTCAGGGGTACGGGCAGTACTTC. Protein sequence: CASSTQGYGQYF.

The V call is TRBV7-2, the J call TRBJ2-1, with D possibly being TRBD2 (6 bases). Germline V CDR1 and CDR2: SGHTA, FQGNSA. Trimming removed 2 bases from V and 4 bases from J, with 9 bases in between. The CDR3 extends over 14 amino acids. The CDR3 here is CASSLIGGYNEQFF. CDR3 coding DNA: TGTGCCAGCAGCTTAATAGGAGGGTACAATGAGCAGTTCTTC.

The chain uses TRBV7-3 and TRBJ1-1; D uncertain. The CDR3 loop spans 12 amino acids. From germline, CDR1 is SGHTA and CDR2 FQGTGA. V lost 0 bases to trimming and J lost 11 bases, with 10 bases between them. CDR3 DNA sequence: TGTGCCAGCAGCTTAACCCTCGGCCCGGCTTTCTTT. Translated, it gives CASSLTLGPAFF.

The V gene is TRBV10-3, the J gene TRBJ1-5; TRBD1 is a possible D gene (5 bases). The ends were cut back, 1 base at V and 6 bases at J, with 10 bases in the middle. There are 14 residues in the CDR3. From germline, CDR1 is ENHRY and CDR2 SYGVKD. CDR3 sequence (DNA): TGTGCCATCAGTGAGTTCGAGGGGCGTCAGCCCCAGCATTTT. Its protein is CAISEFEGRQPQHF.

V and J are TRBV30 and TRBJ2-7; D gene unclear. V shed 4 bases and J shed 3 bases, with 13 bases lying between them. This CDR3 comprises 13 residues. CDR1 and CDR2 (germline): GTSNPN, SVGIG (reference sequence). The CDR3 region has the DNA TGTGCCTGGATCAGGAAAGGGTACTACGAGCAGTACTTC. Translated: CAWIRKGYYEQYF. The full variable domain, its missing parts supplied by reference TRBV30 and TRBJ2-7, is SQTIHQWPATLVQPVGSPLSLECTVEGTSNPNLYWYRQAAGRGLQLLFYSVGIGQISSEVPQNLSASRPQDRQFILSSKKLLLSDSGFYLCAWIRKGYYEQYFGPGTRLTVT.

The V and J genes are TRBV2 and TRBJ2-7; D not resolved. Looked up from germline, CDR1 is SNHLY and CDR2 is FYNNEI. The V end lost 7 bases, the J end lost 1 base, and 8 bases lay between the germline ends. The CDR3 runs to 12 residues. The CDR3 protein is CASKAVSYEQYF. As DNA, the CDR3 is TGTGCCAGCAAGGCGGTGTCCTACGAGCAGTACTTC.

Here the CDR3 DNA reads TGTGCCAGCAGCTTACCCGGGACTTACTACGAGCAGTACTTC. It translates to CASSLPGTYYEQYF. The chain uses TRBV5-6 and TRBJ2-7; D possibly corresponds to TRBD2 (6 bases). Deletions cut 2 bases from V and 3 bases from J, with 12 bases between. The CDR3 length is 14 residues. The V gene's germline CDR1 is SGHDT and CDR2 YYEEEE. Based on the CDR3 plus reference TRBV5-6 and TRBJ2-7, the full variable domain is DAGVTQSPTHLIKTRGQQVTLRCSPKSGHDTVSWYQQALGQGPQFIFQYYEEEERQRGNFPDRFSGHQFPNYSSELNVNALLLGDSALYLCASSLPGTYYEQYFGPGTRLTVT.

This clone was counted a few times. The chain employs TRBV7-2 and TRBJ2-7, with D perhaps TRBD2 (6 bases). The CDR3 extends over 15 amino acids. Germline V gene data show CDR1 as SGHTA and CDR2 as FQGNSA. Trimming stripped 1 base from V and 3 bases from J, with 13 bases between. The CDR3 loop reads CASSLGGGEVYEQYF. The DNA of the CDR3 is TGTGCCAGCAGCTTAGGAGGCGGGGAGGTCTACGAGCAGTACTTC.

V gene TRBV10-3 combines with J gene TRBJ2-2; a weak D match, TRBD2 (6 bases). This CDR3 contains 16 residues. Germline CDR1 reads ENHRY; CDR2 reads SYGVKD. Deletions cut 0 bases from V and 0 bases from J, with 8 bases between. The CDR3 here is CAISESWGANTGELFF. In DNA form, the CDR3 reads TGTGCCATCAGTGAGTCATGGGGGGCGAACACCGGGGAGCTGTTTTTT.

This clone was observed once. The gene calls are TRBV6-6 and TRBJ1-2, with a possible D match to TRBD1 (5 bases). Germline values: CDR1 MNHNY, CDR2 SVGAGI (reference sequence). Trimming removed 6 bases at V and 5 bases at J, with 16 bases between. The CDR3 loop spans 14 amino acids. The CDR3 nucleotides are TGTGCCAGCAGACAGTCCGGGACGGCATATGGCTACACCTTC. Translating it yields CASRQSGTAYGYTF.

This clone is a singleton in its sample. In nucleotides, the CDR3 is TGTGCCAGCAGTTCGTATGGACGGGCCTACGAGCAGTACTTC. This translates into CASSSYGRAYEQYF. The V call is TRBV27, the J call TRBJ2-7; no reliable D call. CDR1 MNHEY and CDR2 SMNVEV come from the germline V gene (reference sequence). Deletions cut 4 bases from V and 2 bases from J, with 12 bases between. This CDR3 is 14 amino acids long.